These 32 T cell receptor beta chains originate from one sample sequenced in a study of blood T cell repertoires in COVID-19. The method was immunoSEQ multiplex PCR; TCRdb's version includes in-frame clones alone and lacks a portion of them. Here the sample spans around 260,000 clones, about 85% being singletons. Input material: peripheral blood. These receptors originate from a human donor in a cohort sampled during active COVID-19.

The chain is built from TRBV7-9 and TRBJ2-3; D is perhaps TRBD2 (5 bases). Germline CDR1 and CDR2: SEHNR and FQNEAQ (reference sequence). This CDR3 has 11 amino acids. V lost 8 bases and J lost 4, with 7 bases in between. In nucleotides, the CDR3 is TGTGCCAGCGGGAGCGCAGATACGCAGTATTTT. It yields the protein CASGSADTQYF.

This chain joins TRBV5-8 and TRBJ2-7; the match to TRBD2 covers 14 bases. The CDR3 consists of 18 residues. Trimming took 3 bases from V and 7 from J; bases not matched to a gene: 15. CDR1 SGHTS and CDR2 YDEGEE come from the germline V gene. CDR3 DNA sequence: TGTGCCAGCAGCTGGACCGGGACTAGCGGGAGACGGCTCGCGGAGCAGTACTTC. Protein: CASSWTGTSGRRLAEQYF.

The CDR3: CASSSTGGYTDTQYF. The CDR3 coding sequence is TGTGCCAGCAGCTCAACAGGGGGATACACAGATACGCAGTATTTT. V is TRBV11-2 and J is TRBJ2-3; 8 bases are a match to TRBD1. The CDR3 length is 15 residues. Germline values: CDR1 SGHAT, CDR2 FQNNGV. The V gene end was trimmed by 4 bases and the J gene end by 2 bases; junction bases not matched to a gene: 5. The complete variable domain, with remaining parts taken from reference TRBV11-2 and TRBJ2-3, reads EAGVAQSPRYKIIEKRQSVAFWCNPISGHATLYWYQQILGQGPKLLIQFQNNGVVDDSQLPKDRFSAERLKGVDSTLKIQPAKLEDSAVYLCASSSTGGYTDTQYFGPGTRLTVL.

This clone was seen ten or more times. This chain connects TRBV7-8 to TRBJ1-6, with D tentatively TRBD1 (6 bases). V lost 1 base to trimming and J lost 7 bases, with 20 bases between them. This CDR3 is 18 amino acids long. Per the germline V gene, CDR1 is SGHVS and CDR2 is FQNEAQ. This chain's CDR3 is CASSLVRALQGRNSPLHF. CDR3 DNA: TGTGCCAGCAGCTTAGTTAGAGCTTTACAGGGAAGAAATTCACCCCTCCACTTT.

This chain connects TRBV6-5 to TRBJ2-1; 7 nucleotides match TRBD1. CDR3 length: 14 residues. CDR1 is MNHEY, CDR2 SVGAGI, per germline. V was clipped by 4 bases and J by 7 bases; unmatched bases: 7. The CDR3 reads CASSSGQRKNEQFF. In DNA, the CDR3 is TGTGCCAGCAGTTCGGGACAGCGCAAGAATGAGCAGTTCTTC.

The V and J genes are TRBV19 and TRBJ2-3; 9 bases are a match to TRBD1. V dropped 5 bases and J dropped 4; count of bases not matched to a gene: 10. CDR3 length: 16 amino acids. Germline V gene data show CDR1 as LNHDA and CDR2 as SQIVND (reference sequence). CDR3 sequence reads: CASSAGQGSLADTQYF. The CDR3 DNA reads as TGTGCCAGTAGTGCTGGACAGGGGAGTTTGGCAGATACGCAGTATTTT.

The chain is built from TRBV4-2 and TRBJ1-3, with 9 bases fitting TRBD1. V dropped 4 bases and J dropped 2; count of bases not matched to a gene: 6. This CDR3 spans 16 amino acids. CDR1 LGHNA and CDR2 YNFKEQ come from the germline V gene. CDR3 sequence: CASSRLGQGAGNTIYF. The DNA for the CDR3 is TGTGCCAGCAGCCGTTTGGGACAGGGAGCTGGAAACACCATATATTTT.

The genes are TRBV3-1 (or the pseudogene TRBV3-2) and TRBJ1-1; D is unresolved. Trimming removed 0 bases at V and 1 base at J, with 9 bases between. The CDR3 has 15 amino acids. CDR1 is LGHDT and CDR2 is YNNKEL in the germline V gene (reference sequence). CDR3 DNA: TGTGCCAGCAGCCAAGATCGAAGACAGAACACTGAAGCTTTCTTT. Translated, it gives CASSQDRRQNTEAFF.

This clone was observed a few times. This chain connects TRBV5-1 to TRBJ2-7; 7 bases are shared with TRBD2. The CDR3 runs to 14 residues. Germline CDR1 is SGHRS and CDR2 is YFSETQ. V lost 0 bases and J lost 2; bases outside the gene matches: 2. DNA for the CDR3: TGCGCCAGCAGCTTGGCCCTAGCGGCCTACGAGCAGTACTTC. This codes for CASSLALAAYEQYF.

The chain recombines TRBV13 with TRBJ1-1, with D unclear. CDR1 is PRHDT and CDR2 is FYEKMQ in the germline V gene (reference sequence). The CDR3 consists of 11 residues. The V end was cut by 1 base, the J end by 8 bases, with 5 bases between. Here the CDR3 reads CASSLVREAFF. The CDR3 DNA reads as TGTGCCAGCAGCTTAGTGAGGGAAGCTTTCTTT.

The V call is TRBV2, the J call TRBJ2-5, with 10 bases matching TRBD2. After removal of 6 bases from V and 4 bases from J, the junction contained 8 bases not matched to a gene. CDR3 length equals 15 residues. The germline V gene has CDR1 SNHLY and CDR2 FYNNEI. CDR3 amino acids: CASSGLAGVGETQYF. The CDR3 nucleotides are TGTGCCAGCAGCGGTCTAGCGGGAGTCGGAGAGACCCAGTACTTC.

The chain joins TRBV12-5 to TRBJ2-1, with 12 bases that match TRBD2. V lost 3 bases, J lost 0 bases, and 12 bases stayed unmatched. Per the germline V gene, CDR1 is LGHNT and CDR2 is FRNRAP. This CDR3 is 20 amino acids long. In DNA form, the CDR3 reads TGTGCTAGTGGTTTCAGCCCCGGGACTAGCGGGCGCCGCTCCTACAATGAGCAGTTCTTC. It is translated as CASGFSPGTSGRRSYNEQFF.

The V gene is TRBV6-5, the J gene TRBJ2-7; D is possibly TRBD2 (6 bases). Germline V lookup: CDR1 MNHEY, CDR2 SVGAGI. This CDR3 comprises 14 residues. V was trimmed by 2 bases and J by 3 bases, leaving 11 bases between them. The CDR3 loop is CASSYNWGVYEQYF. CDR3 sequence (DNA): TGTGCCAGCAGTTACAATTGGGGGGTCTACGAGCAGTACTTC.

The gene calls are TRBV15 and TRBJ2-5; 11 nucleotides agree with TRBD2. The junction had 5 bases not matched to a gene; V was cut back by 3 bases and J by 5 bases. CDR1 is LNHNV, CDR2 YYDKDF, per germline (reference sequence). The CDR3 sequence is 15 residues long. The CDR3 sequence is CATSRWTSGRETQYF. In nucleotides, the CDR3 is TGTGCCACCAGCAGGTGGACTAGCGGGCGGGAGACCCAGTACTTC.

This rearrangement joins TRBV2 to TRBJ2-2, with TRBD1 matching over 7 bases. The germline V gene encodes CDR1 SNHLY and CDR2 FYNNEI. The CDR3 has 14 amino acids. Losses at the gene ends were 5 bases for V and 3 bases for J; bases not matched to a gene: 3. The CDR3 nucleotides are TGTGCCAGCAGTCAGGGGGTGTACACCGGGGAGCTGTTTTTT. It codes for CASSQGVYTGELFF.

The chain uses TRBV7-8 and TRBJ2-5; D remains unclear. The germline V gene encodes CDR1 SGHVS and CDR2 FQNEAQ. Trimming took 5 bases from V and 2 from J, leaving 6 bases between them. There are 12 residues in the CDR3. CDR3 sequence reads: CASSPQQETQYF. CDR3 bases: TGTGCCAGCAGCCCCCAACAAGAGACCCAGTACTTC.

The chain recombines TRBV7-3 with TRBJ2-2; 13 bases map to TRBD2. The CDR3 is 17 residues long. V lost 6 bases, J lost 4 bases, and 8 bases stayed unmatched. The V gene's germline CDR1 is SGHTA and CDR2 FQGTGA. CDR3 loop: CASRITGLAGPTGELFF. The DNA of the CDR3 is TGTGCCAGCAGGATCACGGGACTAGCGGGACCCACCGGGGAGCTGTTTTTT. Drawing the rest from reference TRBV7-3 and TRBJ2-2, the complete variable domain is GAGVSQTPSNKVTEKGKYVELRCDPISGHTALYWYRQSLGQGPEFLIYFQGTGAADDSGLPNDRFFAVRPEGSVSTLKIQRTERGDSAVYLCASRITGLAGPTGELFFGEGSRLTVL.

This CDR3 is CASSLVPGEGYEQYF. CDR3 DNA: TGTGCCAGCAGCTTAGTACCGGGGGAGGGCTACGAGCAGTACTTC. This chain connects TRBV7-6 to TRBJ2-7; TRBD2 agrees at 7 bases. V gave up 1 base and J gave up 3 bases; unmatched junction bases: 6. There are 15 residues in the CDR3. The germline V gene has CDR1 SGHVS and CDR2 FNYEAQ. The full variable domain, with the rest looked up from reference TRBV7-6 and TRBJ2-7, is GAGVSQSPRYKVTKRGQDVALRCDPISGHVSLYWYRQALGQGPEFLTYFNYEAQQDKSGLPNDRFSAERPEGSISTLTIQRTEQRDSAMYRCASSLVPGEGYEQYFGPGTRLTVT.

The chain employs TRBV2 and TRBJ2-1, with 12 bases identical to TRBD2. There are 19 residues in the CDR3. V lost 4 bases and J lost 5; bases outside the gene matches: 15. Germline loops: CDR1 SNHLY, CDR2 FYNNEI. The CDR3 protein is CASSVAGLAGVGTDNEQFF. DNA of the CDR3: TGTGCCAGCAGTGTGGCGGGACTAGCGGGTGTGGGGACTGACAATGAGCAGTTCTTC.

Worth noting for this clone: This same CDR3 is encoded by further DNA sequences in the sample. In DNA, the CDR3 is TGTGCCAGCAGGCGAGGAGATACGCAGTATTTT. This translates into CASRRGDTQYF. V and J are TRBV12-3 or TRBV12-4 and TRBJ2-3, with D uncertain. V was shortened by 6 bases and J by 5 bases, with 6 bases between the two germline ends. The CDR3 runs 11 residues.

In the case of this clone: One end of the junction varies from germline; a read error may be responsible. As DNA, the CDR3 is TGTGCCAGCAGTGGTGAGGGACTTTTT. It yields the protein CASSGEGLF. V is TRBV6-4 and J is TRBJ2-4; tentative D call: TRBD2 (6 bases). This CDR3 is built from 9 residues. CDR1 is MRHNA, CDR2 SNTAGT, per germline.

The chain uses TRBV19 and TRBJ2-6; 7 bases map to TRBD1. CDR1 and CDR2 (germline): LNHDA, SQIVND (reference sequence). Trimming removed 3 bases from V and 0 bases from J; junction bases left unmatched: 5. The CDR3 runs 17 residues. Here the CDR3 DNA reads TGTGCCAGTAGTATTCAGGGGACAGCCTCTGGGGCCAACGTCCTGACTTTC. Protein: CASSIQGTASGANVLTF.

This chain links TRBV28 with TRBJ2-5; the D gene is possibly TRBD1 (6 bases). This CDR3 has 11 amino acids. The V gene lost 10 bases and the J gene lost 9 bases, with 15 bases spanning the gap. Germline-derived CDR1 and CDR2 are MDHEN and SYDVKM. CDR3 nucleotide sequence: TGTGCCACCTCGGGGAAGGGGGCCCAGTACTTC. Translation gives CATSGKGAQYF. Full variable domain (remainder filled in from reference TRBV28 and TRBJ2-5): DVKVTQSSRYLVKRTGEKVFLECVQDMDHENMFWYRQDPGLGLRLIYFSYDVKMKEKGDIPEGYSVSREKKERFSLILESASTNQTSMYLCATSGKGAQYFGPGTRLLVL.

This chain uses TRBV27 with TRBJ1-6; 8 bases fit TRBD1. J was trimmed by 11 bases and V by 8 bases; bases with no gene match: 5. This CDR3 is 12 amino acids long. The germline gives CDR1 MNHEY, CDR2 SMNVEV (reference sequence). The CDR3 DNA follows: TGTGCCAGCCAGGGGGCCCGGGCACCCCTCCACTTT. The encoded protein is CASQGARAPLHF.

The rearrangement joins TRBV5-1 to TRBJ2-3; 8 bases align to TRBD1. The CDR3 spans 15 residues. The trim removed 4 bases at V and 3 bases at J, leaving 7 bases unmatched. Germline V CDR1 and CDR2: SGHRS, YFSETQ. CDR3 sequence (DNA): TGCGCCAGCAGCCCCCGGGACAGGCGGACAGATACGCAGTATTTT. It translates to CASSPRDRRTDTQYF.

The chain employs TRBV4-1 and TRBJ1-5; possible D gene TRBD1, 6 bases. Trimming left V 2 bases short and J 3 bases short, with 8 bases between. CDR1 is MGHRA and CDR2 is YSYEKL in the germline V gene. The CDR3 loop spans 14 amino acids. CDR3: CASSQWTVNQPQHF. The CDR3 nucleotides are TGCGCCAGCAGCCAATGGACAGTCAATCAGCCCCAGCATTTT.

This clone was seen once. CDR3 bases: TGTGCCAGCAGCCCCGGCAGGGCGGATGGCTACACCTTC. Protein: CASSPGRADGYTF. The chain couples TRBV3-1 (or the pseudogene TRBV3-2) to TRBJ1-2, with a possible D match to TRBD1 (5 bases). Trimming cost V 4 bases and J 6 bases, with 12 bases left between them. CDR1 is LGHDT, CDR2 YNNKEL, per germline (reference sequence). This CDR3 is 13 amino acids long.

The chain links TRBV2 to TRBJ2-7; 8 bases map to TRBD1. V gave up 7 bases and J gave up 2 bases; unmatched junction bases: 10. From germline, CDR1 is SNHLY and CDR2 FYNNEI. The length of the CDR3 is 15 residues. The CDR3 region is CASTSDRGRAYEQYF. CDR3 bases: TGTGCCAGCACCAGTGACAGGGGACGAGCCTACGAGCAGTACTTC.

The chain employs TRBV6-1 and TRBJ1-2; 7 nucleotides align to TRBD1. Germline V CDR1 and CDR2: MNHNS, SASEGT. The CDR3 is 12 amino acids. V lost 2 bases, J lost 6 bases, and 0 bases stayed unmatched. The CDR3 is CASSETGDGYTF. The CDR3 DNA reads TGTGCCAGCAGTGAAACAGGGGATGGCTACACCTTC.

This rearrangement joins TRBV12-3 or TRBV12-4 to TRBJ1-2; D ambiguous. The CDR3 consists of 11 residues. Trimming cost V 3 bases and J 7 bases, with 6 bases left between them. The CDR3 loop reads CASSFLSGYTF. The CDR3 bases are TGTGCCAGCAGTTTTCTATCTGGCTACACCTTC.

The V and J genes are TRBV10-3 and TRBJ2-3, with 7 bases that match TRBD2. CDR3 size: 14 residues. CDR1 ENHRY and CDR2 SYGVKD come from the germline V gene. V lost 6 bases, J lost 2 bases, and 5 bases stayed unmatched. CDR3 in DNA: TGTGCCATCAGACAAGCGGGAAACACAGATACGCAGTATTTT. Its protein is CAIRQAGNTDTQYF.

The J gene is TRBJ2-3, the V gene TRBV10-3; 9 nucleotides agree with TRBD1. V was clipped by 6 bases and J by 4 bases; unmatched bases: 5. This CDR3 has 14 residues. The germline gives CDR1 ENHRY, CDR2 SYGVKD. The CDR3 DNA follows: TGTGCCATCAGGGACAGGGGTATCGCAGATACGCAGTATTTT. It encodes CAIRDRGIADTQYF.